This T cell receptor (beta chain) was retrieved from a study of blood T cell repertoires in COVID-19. V dropped 6 bases and J dropped 0; count of bases not matched to a gene: 2. Germline V gene data show CDR1 as MDHEN and CDR2 as SYDVKM. This CDR3 is 14 amino acids long. Only in-frame clones appear in the TCRdb table, and some are missing; sequencing was by immunoSEQ multiplex PCR. The repertoire holds roughly 410,000 clones, with about 87% as singletons. The rearrangement joins TRBV28 to TRBJ1-2; 9 bases match TRBD1. The sample consisted of peripheral blood. The sequence derives from a woman aged 55-69 years with COVID-19, enrolled during active disease. CDR3 loop: CASRQGATNYGYTF. CDR3 coding DNA: TGTGCCAGCAGACAGGGGGCAACTAACTATGGCTACACCTTC.